Listed here are 20 T cell receptor beta chains from one sample, sequenced in a study of blood T cell repertoires in COVID-19. Method: immunoSEQ multiplex PCR; TCRdb's copy keeps in-frame clones and lacks some. Here the sample spans 250,000 or so clones, about 88% being singletons. Sequences were obtained from PBMCs or T cells enriched from blood (not recorded which). The receptors derive from a woman aged 50 to 65 who had been exposed to COVID-19.

As for this clone: Other DNA sequences in this sample translate to the same CDR3. The chain has TRBV11-3 and TRBJ2-3; no firm D call. V was trimmed by 5 bases and J by 2 bases, leaving 8 bases between them. The CDR3 consists of 13 residues. Per germline, CDR1 SGHNT and CDR2 YENEEA. CDR3 DNA sequence: TGTGCCAGCAGCCCTCGAGACACAGATACGCAGTATTTT. This encodes CASSPRDTDTQYF.

The gene calls are TRBV5-1 and TRBJ2-7; 9 bases are shared with TRBD1. V was pared by 0 bases and J by 4 bases, with 2 bases of the junction left unmatched. This CDR3 is built from 14 residues. Germline V gene lookup returns CDR1 SGHRS and CDR2 YFSETQ. The CDR3 DNA follows: TGCGCCAGCAGCTTGGCAGGACAGGGGTACGAGCAGTACTTC. Its translation: CASSLAGQGYEQYF.

This chain connects TRBV6-2 or TRBV6-3 to TRBJ1-5, with D possibly TRBD1 on 5 matching bases. The length of the CDR3 is 15 residues. The V and J ends lost 7 bases and 0 bases respectively, with 13 bases between them. The germline V gene encodes CDR1 MNHEY and CDR2 SVGEGT. CDR3 bases: TGTGCCAGCACCCCAGGGAGATTTAGCAATCAGCCCCAGCATTTT. Translated: CASTPGRFSNQPQHF.

This chain joins TRBV10-3 and TRBJ1-1; TRBD1 matches 7 bases. V lost 3 bases, J lost 3 bases, and 10 bases stayed unmatched. CDR1 ENHRY and CDR2 SYGVKD come from the germline V gene. The CDR3 loop spans 16 amino acids. Written as DNA, the CDR3 is TGTGCCATCAGTGACCAACGACAGGGATGGGACACTGAAGCTTTCTTT. This translates into CAISDQRQGWDTEAFF.

The chain recombines TRBV5-1 with TRBJ1-1, with a possible D match to TRBD1 (5 bases). This CDR3 is built from 15 residues. Germline loops: CDR1 SGHRS, CDR2 YFSETQ. V was pared by 4 bases and J by 2 bases, with 15 bases between. CDR3 residues: CASSPDTSLNTEAFF. The DNA for the CDR3 is TGCGCCAGCAGCCCGGACACCTCACTAAACACTGAAGCTTTCTTT.

This clone has only one observation. The V and J genes are TRBV7-9 and TRBJ2-1; D is unresolved. The germline V gene encodes CDR1 SEHNR and CDR2 FQNEAQ (reference sequence). The V end lost 1 base, the J end lost 4 bases, and 8 bases lay between the germline ends. The CDR3 runs 14 residues. The CDR3 DNA reads as TGTGCCAGCAGCTTAGGCCCGACTTACAATGAGCAGTTCTTC. Residues: CASSLGPTYNEQFF. The complete variable domain, with remaining parts taken from reference TRBV7-9 and TRBJ2-1, reads DTGVSQNPRHKITKRGQNVTFRCDPISEHNRLYWYRQTLGQGPEFLTYFQNEAQLEKSRLLSDRFSAERPKGSFSTLEIQRTEQGDSAMYLCASSLGPTYNEQFFGPGTRLTVL.

J is TRBJ2-5 and V is TRBV3-1 (or the pseudogene TRBV3-2); 15 bases agree with TRBD2. J gave up 4 bases and V 4 bases, and 7 bases lay outside the gene matches. CDR1 is LGHDT and CDR2 is YNNKEL in the germline V gene (reference sequence). The CDR3 length is 17 residues. The CDR3 sequence is CASSRPGLAGGLETQYF. CDR3 sequence (DNA): TGTGCCAGCAGCCGACCGGGACTAGCGGGGGGCTTAGAGACCCAGTACTTC.

J is TRBJ2-5 and V is TRBV9; D is perhaps TRBD2 (7 bases). With 10 bases removed from V and 4 bases from J, the gap between germline ends came to 23 bases. The germline V gene encodes CDR1 SGDLS and CDR2 YYNGEE. The CDR3 has 15 amino acids. This chain's CDR3 is CARRAWGGGGETQYF. The CDR3 DNA reads TGTGCCCGCCGCGCGTGGGGGGGCGGGGGAGAGACCCAGTACTTC.

The chain has TRBV5-1 and TRBJ1-2, with 8 bases fitting TRBD1. The V segment lost 2 bases and the J segment 2 bases; nucleotides outside the gene matches: 8. The CDR3 is 16 amino acids. CDR1 and CDR2 from the germline V gene are SGHRS and YFSETQ. This CDR3 is CASSFNYRGTNYGYTF. The CDR3 DNA reads TGCGCCAGCAGCTTTAACTACAGGGGGACCAACTATGGCTACACCTTC. Using reference TRBV5-1 and TRBJ1-2 for the parts outside the CDR3, the full variable domain is KAGVTQTPRYLIKTRGQQVTLSCSPISGHRSVSWYQQTPGQGLQFLFEYFSETQRNKGNFPGRFSGRQFSNSRSEMNVSTLELGDSALYLCASSFNYRGTNYGYTFGSGTRLTVV.

This clone was detected only a few times. The chain has TRBV14 and TRBJ2-7, with TRBD1 identical over 8 bases. V was clipped by 1 base and J by 5 bases; unmatched bases: 1. Germline V gives CDR1 SGHDN, CDR2 FVKESK. The CDR3 runs 13 residues. As DNA, the CDR3 is TGTGCCAGCAGCCAAGGACAGGGGAACGAGCAGTACTTC. It specifies CASSQGQGNEQYF.

The chain joins TRBV18 to TRBJ2-7; D unclear. The V end lost 1 base, the J end lost 1 base, and 8 bases lay between the germline ends. The CDR3 runs 14 residues. Germline lookup yields CDR1 KGHSH and CDR2 LQKENI. CDR3 coding DNA: TGTGCCAGCTCACCACAGAAACGGTCCTACGAGCAGTACTTC. Amino acid sequence: CASSPQKRSYEQYF.

This clone was found once. This chain links TRBV29-1 with TRBJ2-7; D is perhaps TRBD1 (6 bases). The CDR3 has 13 residues. Trimming removed 5 bases from V and 1 base from J, with 12 bases in between. Germline loops: CDR1 SQVTM, CDR2 ANQGSEA. This chain's CDR3 is CSVQTGFSYEQYF. The CDR3 DNA is TGCAGCGTTCAAACAGGGTTTTCCTACGAGCAGTACTTC.

The genes are TRBV28 and TRBJ2-3; D perhaps matches TRBD1 (6 bases). The CDR3 covers 16 residues. The V end was cut by 6 bases, the J end by 6 bases, with 22 bases between. CDR1 and CDR2 (germline): MDHEN, SYDVKM. DNA for the CDR3: TGTGCCAGCAGACGGAGTTTGGACAGTTGGGGGGATACGCAGTATTTT. Its protein product is CASRRSLDSWGDTQYF.

The chain couples TRBV13 to TRBJ2-1; 10 bases map to TRBD2. Looked up from germline, CDR1 is PRHDT and CDR2 is FYEKMQ (reference sequence). Losses at the gene ends were 3 bases for V and 4 bases for J; bases not matched to a gene: 6. This CDR3 spans 16 amino acids. DNA of the CDR3: TGTGCCAGCAGCTTGACTCTTAGCGGGGGGTACAATGAGCAGTTCTTC. It yields the protein CASSLTLSGGYNEQFF.

The chain has TRBV6-5 and TRBJ1-1, with no clear D. Germline V gives CDR1 MNHEY, CDR2 SVGAGI. The length of the CDR3 is 14 residues. V lost 5 bases and J lost 4, with 14 bases in between. The CDR3 nucleotides read TGTGCCAGCAGTCCCTCTAGAGAGACCACTGAAGCTTTCTTT. It yields the protein CASSPSRETTEAFF.

V gene TRBV4-1 combines with J gene TRBJ1-4; no clear D gene. With 3 bases removed from V and 5 bases from J, the gap between germline ends came to 10 bases. Germline V lookup: CDR1 MGHRA, CDR2 YSYEKL. The CDR3 length is 14 residues. CDR3 coding DNA: TGCGCCAGCAGCCAGGGAGCTGGAAATGAAAAACTGTTTTTT. Translating gives CASSQGAGNEKLFF.

This chain uses TRBV11-2 with TRBJ2-5; 7 bases map to TRBD2. V gave up 0 bases and J gave up 0 bases; unmatched junction bases: 1. Germline CDR1 SGHAT, CDR2 FQNNGV. This CDR3 has 15 residues. DNA for the CDR3: TGTGCCAGCAGCTTAGACGGGGGGAACCAAGAGACCCAGTACTTC. Amino acid sequence: CASSLDGGNQETQYF. The full variable domain, with the rest looked up from reference TRBV11-2 and TRBJ2-5, is EAGVAQSPRYKIIEKRQSVAFWCNPISGHATLYWYQQILGQGPKLLIQFQNNGVVDDSQLPKDRFSAERLKGVDSTLKIQPAKLEDSAVYLCASSLDGGNQETQYFGPGTRLLVL.

The chain has TRBV2 and TRBJ1-4; perhaps TRBD1 as D (6 bases). This CDR3 spans 13 amino acids. Germline V gene lookup returns CDR1 SNHLY and CDR2 FYNNEI. V dropped 9 bases and J dropped 4 bases, with 12 bases sitting between them. The CDR3: CARSTGYNEKLFF. In nucleotides, the CDR3 is TGTGCCAGGTCGACAGGATATAATGAAAAACTGTTTTTT.

V and J are TRBV24-1 and TRBJ2-5, with D possibly being TRBD1 (6 bases). CDR1 is KGHDR, CDR2 SFDVKD, per germline. V gave up 3 bases and J gave up 1 base, with 14 bases separating them. The CDR3 extends over 16 amino acids. CDR3 nucleotide sequence: TGTGCCACCAGTGATGGCGATCGACAGGCCCAAGAGACCCAGTACTTC. This translates into CATSDGDRQAQETQYF.

This clone occurred once. This chain links TRBV19 with TRBJ1-1, with D maybe TRBD1 (5 bases). CDR1 and CDR2 (germline): LNHDA, SQIVND (reference sequence). Trimming removed 3 bases from V and 5 bases from J, with 13 bases in between. The CDR3 consists of 14 residues. The DNA of the CDR3 is TGTGCCAGTAGTATTTATGGGAAGGGGACTGAAGCTTTCTTT. Translated: CASSIYGKGTEAFF.